This TCR beta chain was sequenced for a study of technical replicates of blood from a few donors. Germline CDR1 is LGHNA and CDR2 is YSLEER. Trimming took 0 bases from V and 8 from J; bases not matched to a gene: 8. The CDR3 has 15 residues. Profiled with immunoSEQ multiplex PCR; TCRdb holds only in-frame clones, not every one. Among 82,000 or so clones listed, 95% to 96% were seen once. The sequenced sample consisted of T cells isolated from PBMCs. The origin of this receptor is a human donor in good health. The chain is built from TRBV4-3 and TRBJ1-2; 8 bases align to TRBD1. For the CDR3, the DNA is TGCGCCAGCAGCCAAGATTATAGACAGGGGAGAGGCTACACCTTC. Translated, it gives CASSQDYRQGRGYTF.